The 28 T cell receptor beta chains reported below all come from one sample, sequenced in a study of beta chain features in type 1 diabetes. All of the isolated RNA was reverse transcribed, so expressed TCRB transcripts were sequenced. Measured with immunoSEQ multiplex PCR; TCRdb has only the in-frame clones, and not every one. Of approximately 150,000 clones in the sample, approximately 9.8% were seen once. Sequenced input: central memory CD4+ T cells from blood. These TCRs come from a woman between 40 and 55 years old in good health.

The chain couples TRBV27 to TRBJ2-5; D is perhaps TRBD1 (6 bases). The CDR3 is 15 amino acids. CDR1 is MNHEY and CDR2 is SMNVEV in the germline V gene (reference sequence). The V gene lost 3 bases and the J gene lost 2 bases, with 13 bases spanning the gap. This CDR3 is CASSLRGTRQETQYF. The CDR3 nucleotides are TGTGCCAGCAGTTTGAGGGGGACGCGGCAAGAGACCCAGTACTTC.

This clone has a handful of counts. The J gene is TRBJ2-3, the V gene TRBV6-1; 7 positions match TRBD2. Unmatched junction bases numbered 14, after V lost 3 bases and J lost 5 bases. The CDR3 length is 17 residues. The germline gives CDR1 MNHNS, CDR2 SASEGT. CDR3 sequence (DNA): TGTGCCAGCAGTGAGTTGAGTAGCGGGCCCCCGGGAGATACGCAGTATTTT. Encoded protein: CASSELSSGPPGDTQYF.

This clone came up a few times. The chain couples TRBV5-6 to TRBJ2-7; 7 nucleotides agree with TRBD2. Germline V gene lookup returns CDR1 SGHDT and CDR2 YYEEEE. This CDR3 has 15 amino acids. V was clipped by 3 bases and J by 0 bases; unmatched bases: 6. The CDR3 region is CASSYGGFRSYEQYF. The CDR3 bases are TGTGCCAGCAGCTACGGGGGGTTCCGCTCCTACGAGCAGTACTTC.

The rearrangement uses TRBV25-1 and TRBJ1-1, with TRBD1 as a possible D gene (5 bases). The CDR3 length is 11 residues. Deletions cut 7 bases from V and 6 bases from J, with 9 bases between. The V gene's germline CDR1 is MGHDK and CDR2 SYGVNS. DNA of the CDR3: TGTGCCAGCATCCAGGGATCTGAAGCTTTCTTT. Amino acid sequence: CASIQGSEAFF.

This clone was detected a few times. V is TRBV18 and J is TRBJ2-1; the match to TRBD2 covers 9 bases. The CDR3 loop spans 16 amino acids. From germline, CDR1 is KGHSH and CDR2 LQKENI. The V gene end was trimmed by 2 bases and the J gene end by 8 bases; junction bases not matched to a gene: 10. The CDR3 region is CASSPTSGGSHYEQFF. Here the CDR3 DNA reads TGTGCCAGCTCACCAACGAGCGGGGGGTCCCACTATGAGCAGTTCTTC.

This clone was recorded a few times. The chain carries TRBV11-2 and TRBJ2-7, with TRBD2 as a possible D gene (6 bases). The CDR3 is 14 residues long. Trimming cost V 5 bases and J 4 bases, with 15 bases left between them. Germline lookup yields CDR1 SGHAT and CDR2 FQNNGV. The CDR3 DNA sequence: TGTGCCAGCAGCCCGTCAGACGGGGGTTACGAGCAGTACTTC. Amino acid sequence: CASSPSDGGYEQYF.

This clone was seen a few times. The J gene is TRBJ1-2, the V gene TRBV7-2; 7 nucleotides line up with TRBD1. This CDR3 has 17 residues. CDR1 and CDR2 (germline): SGHTA, FQGNSA. Unmatched junction bases numbered 10, after V lost 3 bases and J lost 0 bases. The CDR3, as DNA: TGTGCCAGCAGCTTTGCCCTGAGTCAGGGGGCTAACTATGGCTACACCTTC. It encodes CASSFALSQGANYGYTF.

The chain's CDR3 is CASSPRTGDGYTF. The CDR3 DNA follows: TGTGCCAGCAGCCCCAGGACAGGGGATGGCTACACCTTC. The chain carries TRBV14 and TRBJ1-2; 9 bases match TRBD1. V lost 4 bases to trimming and J lost 6 bases; unmatched junction nucleotides: 3. This CDR3 has 13 amino acids. CDR1 and CDR2 (germline): SGHDN, FVKESK. The full variable domain, with the rest looked up from reference TRBV14 and TRBJ1-2, is EAGVTQFPSHSVIEKGQTVTLRCDPISGHDNLYWYRRVMGKEIKFLLHFVKESKQDESGMPNNRFLAERTGGTYSTLKVQPAELEDSGVYFCASSPRTGDGYTFGSGTRLTVV.

This chain uses TRBV2 with TRBJ2-3; 9 bases fit TRBD2. Germline V gene sequence: CDR1 SNHLY, CDR2 FYNNEI. After removal of 7 bases from V and 6 bases from J, the junction contained 2 bases not matched to a gene. The CDR3 runs to 12 residues. CDR3 DNA: TGTGCCAGCATAACTAGCGGGGATACGCAGTATTTT. Amino acid sequence: CASITSGDTQYF.

As to this clone: Other DNA variants within this sample encode the same CDR3. The chain employs TRBV4-3 and TRBJ2-3, with TRBD1 matching 10 bases. V dropped 4 bases and J dropped 4; count of bases not matched to a gene: 2. Per the germline V gene, CDR1 is LGHNA and CDR2 is YSLEER. The CDR3 is made up of 14 amino acids. The CDR3 bases are TGCGCCAGCAGCCCTGGACAGGGGGCAGATACGCAGTATTTT. The encoded protein is CASSPGQGADTQYF.

V gene TRBV10-3 combines with J gene TRBJ2-5, with TRBD1 matching 10 bases. The CDR3 covers 16 residues. After removal of 4 bases from V and 5 bases from J, the junction contained 10 bases not matched to a gene. In germline, CDR1 is ENHRY, CDR2 SYGVKD. CDR3 nucleotide sequence: TGTGCCATCAGTGGGGGATTTGGACAGGGGGACGAGACCCAGTACTTC. Protein sequence: CAISGGFGQGDETQYF.

The gene calls are TRBV18 and TRBJ2-7; 7 bases map to TRBD2. The V gene's germline CDR1 is KGHSH and CDR2 LQKENI. V trimming: 8 bases; J trimming: 3 bases; junction bases outside the gene matches: 13. The CDR3 has 15 amino acids. As DNA, the CDR3 is TGTGCCAGCCTAGGTGGCGGGGGAGGTAACTACGAGCAGTACTTC. The encoded protein is CASLGGGGGNYEQYF.

This clone was seen only a few times. The gene calls are TRBV7-8 and TRBJ2-7, with 7 bases that match TRBD1. This CDR3 is built from 16 residues. With V trimmed by 1 base and J by 3 bases, 9 bases remained unmatched. Germline CDR1 reads SGHVS; CDR2 reads FQNEAQ. DNA for the CDR3: TGTGCCAGCAGCTTAGGGACAGCGGACAGGCACTACGAGCAGTACTTC. Its translation is CASSLGTADRHYEQYF.

This sequence joins TRBV19 and TRBJ1-6; the match to TRBD1 covers 8 bases. In germline, CDR1 is LNHDA, CDR2 SQIVND (reference sequence). The CDR3 is 16 amino acids. The V segment lost 3 bases and the J segment 8 bases; nucleotides outside the gene matches: 9. The DNA of the CDR3 is TGTGCCAGTAGTATTAACAGGGGGATCAGAGATTCACCCCTCCACTTT. Translating it yields CASSINRGIRDSPLHF. Full variable domain (outside the CDR3, taken from reference TRBV19 and TRBJ1-6): DGGITQSPKYLFRKEGQNVTLSCEQNLNHDAMYWYRQDPGQGLRLIYYSQIVNDFQKGDIAEGYSVSREKKESFPLTVTSAQKNPTAFYLCASSINRGIRDSPLHFGNGTRLTVT.

This clone has only a few counts. The chain joins TRBV7-2 to TRBJ2-3; the match to TRBD2 covers 12 bases. This CDR3 comprises 19 residues. V lost 4 bases, J lost 1 base, and 12 bases stayed unmatched. Germline values: CDR1 SGHTA, CDR2 FQGNSA. The CDR3 spells CASSSTKDWTSGGTDTQYF. CDR3 bases: TGTGCCAGCAGCTCCACTAAAGACTGGACTAGCGGGGGCACAGATACGCAGTATTTT.

The CDR3 coding sequence is TGTGCCAGTAGAGTAGCGGGGGGCCAAGAGACCCAGTACTTC. This translates into CASRVAGGQETQYF. This chain uses TRBV19 with TRBJ2-5; 10 nucleotides align to TRBD2. Germline V gene data show CDR1 as LNHDA and CDR2 as SQIVND (reference sequence). Germline trimming cut 6 bases from V and 1 base from J; bases unmatched to any gene: 2. CDR3 size: 14 residues.

The chain links TRBV6-5 to TRBJ2-7; TRBD1 might be the D (7 bases). The CDR3 loop spans 13 amino acids. Germline V CDR1 and CDR2: MNHEY, SVGAGI. The V and J ends lost 6 bases and 6 bases respectively, with 15 bases between them. DNA for the CDR3: TGTGCCAGCAGGAGCCAGGGGGGCGGCGAGCAGTACTTC. Translating it yields CASRSQGGGEQYF.

The chain couples TRBV25-1 to TRBJ2-1; TRBD1 aligns across 7 bases. Germline-derived CDR1 and CDR2 are MGHDK and SYGVNS. This CDR3 is built from 15 residues. V gave up 8 bases and J gave up 7 bases; unmatched junction bases: 14. The chain's CDR3 is CASGKSLGRGNEQFF. CDR3 sequence (DNA): TGTGCCAGCGGGAAGAGCCTCGGCAGGGGGAATGAGCAGTTCTTC.

The genes are TRBV2 and TRBJ2-2; D unresolved. Trimming removed 4 bases at V and 2 bases at J, with 8 bases between. This CDR3 is 14 amino acids long. CDR1 is SNHLY, CDR2 FYNNEI, per germline. CDR3 bases: TGTGCCAGCAGTGTGACTCGAAACACCGGGGAGCTGTTTTTT. Translated, it gives CASSVTRNTGELFF. Supplemented by reference TRBV2 and TRBJ2-2, the full variable domain reads EPEVTQTPSHQVTQMGQEVILRCVPISNHLYFYWYRQILGQKVEFLVSFYNNEISEKSEIFDDQFSVERPDGSNFTLKIRSTKLEDSAMYFCASSVTRNTGELFFGEGSRLTVL.

This clone has only a few counts. The J gene is TRBJ2-1, the V gene TRBV6-1; 7 bases align to TRBD2. With 6 bases clipped from V and 0 bases from J, the junction kept 2 bases outside the gene matches. Germline CDR1 and CDR2: MNHNS and SASEGT. This CDR3 is 14 amino acids long. CDR3: CASRSGASYNEQFF. CDR3 nucleotide sequence: TGTGCCAGCAGGAGCGGGGCCTCCTACAATGAGCAGTTCTTC.

A few counts support this clone. The chain uses TRBV7-2 and TRBJ2-1; D is ambiguous. V shed 1 base and J shed 7 bases, with 5 bases lying between them. CDR3 size: 12 residues. CDR1 SGHTA and CDR2 FQGNSA come from the germline V gene. CDR3 in amino acids: CASSLVENEQFF. The CDR3 region has the DNA TGTGCCAGCAGCTTAGTAGAGAATGAGCAGTTCTTC.

This rearrangement joins TRBV25-1 to TRBJ1-2, with 7 bases fitting TRBD1. The CDR3 consists of 12 residues. The V gene's germline CDR1 is MGHDK and CDR2 SYGVNS. Unmatched junction bases numbered 10, after V lost 10 bases and J lost 8 bases. Here the CDR3 reads CATTQGWGGYTF. The CDR3 nucleotides are TGTGCCACCACACAGGGGTGGGGAGGCTACACCTTC.

J is TRBJ2-7 and V is TRBV6-6; 11 nucleotides line up with TRBD1. The CDR3 has 15 amino acids. The J segment lost 2 bases and the V segment lost 0 bases, leaving 0 bases of the junction unmatched. Germline-derived CDR1 and CDR2 are MNHNY and SVGAGI (reference sequence). The DNA for the CDR3 is TGTGCCAGCAGTTACTCGGACAGGGGGCCCTACGAGCAGTACTTC. Its protein product is CASSYSDRGPYEQYF.

This clone occurred a few times. The genes are TRBV2 and TRBJ2-3; 7 bases line up with TRBD2. This CDR3 spans 21 amino acids. Unmatched junction bases numbered 25, after V lost 0 bases and J lost 7 bases. Germline CDR1 SNHLY, CDR2 FYNNEI. CDR3 sequence reads: CASSEAPPRTRGSRSRHTQYF. CDR3 sequence (DNA): TGTGCCAGCAGTGAAGCGCCCCCAAGGACTAGAGGGTCTAGGAGCCGCCATACGCAGTATTTT.

The genes are TRBV25-1 and TRBJ1-5; D remains unclear. CDR1 is MGHDK, CDR2 SYGVNS, per germline. The CDR3 is 15 residues long. Trimming took 1 base from V and 7 from J, leaving 14 bases between them. CDR3 in amino acids: CASSESPSVGQPQHF. The DNA of the CDR3 is TGTGCCAGCAGTGAATCCCCCTCCGTTGGCCAGCCCCAGCATTTT.

This chain connects TRBV5-1 to TRBJ2-2; 12 bases agree with TRBD2. Germline CDR1 and CDR2: SGHRS and YFSETQ. V was clipped by 4 bases and J by 0 bases; unmatched bases: 7. The CDR3 covers 18 residues. As DNA, the CDR3 is TGCGCCAGCAGCCCTAGCGGGGGGGGCCATTCGAACACCGGGGAGCTGTTTTTT. It encodes CASSPSGGGHSNTGELFF.

The chain combines TRBV7-2 with TRBJ2-4; a possible D gene is TRBD1 (7 bases). V was shortened by 0 bases and J by 6 bases, with 12 bases between the two germline ends. CDR1 is SGHTA, CDR2 FQGNSA, per germline. This CDR3 is 15 amino acids long. Here the CDR3 DNA reads TGTGCCAGCAGCTTAGCTTCTCAGGGGGGAAACATTCAGTACTTC. Amino acid sequence: CASSLASQGGNIQYF. The entire variable domain, with the rest obtained from reference TRBV7-2 and TRBJ2-4, is as follows: GAGVSQSPSNKVTEKGKDVELRCDPISGHTALYWYRQSLGQGLEFLIYFQGNSAPDKSGLPSDRFSAERTGGSVSTLTIQRTQQEDSAVYLCASSLASQGGNIQYFGAGTRLSVL.

The chain recombines TRBV19 with TRBJ1-2, with D uncertain. CDR3 length equals 11 residues. V lost 8 bases, J lost 4 bases, and 8 bases lay in between. Looked up from germline, CDR1 is LNHDA and CDR2 is SQIVND (reference sequence). CDR3 DNA sequence: TGTGCCAGTGGGCCTTTCTATGGCTACACCTTC. Its translation is CASGPFYGYTF.